The sequence of this TCR beta chain was determined in a study of regulatory and conventional T cells in breast cancer (dated by TCRdb to between 2015 and 2016). About this clonotype: This clone's antigen is unknown. No base-level quality is on record; no much larger clone is a single base apart.

Library construction relied on PCR. TCRdb lists the instrument as Illumina MiSeq. TCRdb trimmed public reads at Q25 via fastp, called clones via MiXCR and kept in-frame beta chains. Each record represents a unique CDR3 protein, reported with the most common genes and DNA among its rows. Within this sample are about 10,000 distinct CDR3 sequences, with about a third of them counted one time only. Around 5.9% of the sample is held by the ten biggest clonotypes. This receptor was identified in a male donor in good health. The specimen was conventional T cells from blood.

The CDR3 sequence is CSVPIRGTREQYF. The sequenced DNA: TGCAGTGTTCCAATCAGGGGGACGCGAGAGCAGTACTTC. Recombination connected TRBV20-1 to TRBJ2-7, with 7 bases in between that match TRBD1. The CDR3 runs 13 residues from the cysteine to the phenylalanine. Just the 39-base CDR3 DNA is kept, in frame starting at base 1. V lost 7 bases and J lost 7 bases, and the count of bases not matched to a germline gene is 13. Per the germline V gene (reference sequence), DFQATT is the CDR1 and SNEGSKA is the CDR2.